This T cell receptor (beta chain) was observed in a study of CD8 T cells in ankylosing spondylitis. In this sample, this clonotype turned up many times. Scientists made TCR beta libraries using quantitative 5'-RACE with molecular barcodes. MiXCR, applied by TCRdb to the 5' RACE reads, yields one record per CDR3 protein. The sample carries over 100,000 distinct CDR3 sequences, approximately 6.8% recorded once. This clonotype was obtained from a male donor with ankylosing spondylitis or in good health (not recorded which). Sequenced material: blood, either unsorted or a sorted T cell fraction (not recorded which).

The chain's CDR3 is CASSPGGLPSGNTIYF. CDR3 DNA sequence: TGTGCCAGCAGCCCCGGGGGCCTCCCCTCTGGAAACACCATATATTTT. This chain joins TRBV7-2 and TRBJ1-3; a possible D gene is TRBD1 (6 bases). The CDR3 is made up of 16 amino acids. Germline V gives CDR1 SGHTA, CDR2 FQGNSA. The V gene lost 5 bases and the J gene lost 0 bases, with 14 bases spanning the gap.